Below, 2 T cell receptor beta chains from the same sample are listed, as sequenced in a study of beta chain features in type 1 diabetes. Of the isolated RNA, all was reverse transcribed, and so the sequenced material was expressed TCRB transcripts. The assay was immunoSEQ multiplex PCR, and TCRdb's table has in-frame clones only and misses some. The sample consists of more than 550,000 clones, about 14% of them appearing once. The antigens for these receptors are not known. Overall study findings and caveats: Moderate but significant shortening of TCRB CDR3s was recorded in all four CD4+ subsets from Type 1 diabetes patients.

The sequenced material came from naive CD4+ T cells from blood. Source of these receptors: a man aged 18-30 years with type 1 diabetes.

On this clone itself: Additional DNA sequences in this sample encode the identical CDR3. The V and J genes are TRBV7-3 and TRBJ2-3; D is perhaps TRBD1 (6 bases). Germline CDR1 reads SGHTA; CDR2 reads FQGTGA. This CDR3 has 14 residues. The V end lost 3 bases, the J end lost 1 base, and 8 bases lay between the germline ends. CDR3 loop: CASSLAGGTDTQYF. CDR3 bases: TGTGCCAGCAGCTTGGCAGGGGGCACAGATACGCAGTATTTT.

V is TRBV29-1 and J is TRBJ2-7, with D perhaps given as TRBD1 or TRBD2 (5 bases each). V lost 1 base to trimming and J lost 2 bases, with 9 bases between them. The CDR3 consists of 13 residues. CDR1 and CDR2 (germline): SQVTM, ANQGSEA. Here the CDR3 reads CSVEVPGPYEQYF. The DNA for the CDR3 is TGCAGCGTTGAAGTCCCGGGACCCTACGAGCAGTACTTC.